The 21 T cell receptor beta chains presented below share a single source sample, sequenced in a study of T cells in Graves' hyperthyroidism and ophthalmopathy. Amplification targeted TCR beta CDR3 regions from RNA transcripts. Carried out on the TCR CDR3, a first-round RT-PCR used the HTBI primer set. MiXCR was run by TCRdb on the multiplex PCR reads, yielding one entry per CDR3 protein. The table has about 530,000 distinct CDR3 sequences, more than 15% seen once; the top ten hold 17%. Sequencing was carried out using blood. These receptors all come from a woman younger than 30 with Graves' ophthalmopathy.

This clonotype was seen only a few times. The rearrangement joins TRBV5-1 to TRBJ1-3; D gene ambiguous. Germline V lookup: CDR1 SGHRS, CDR2 YFSETQ. CDR3 length: 14 amino acids. V was shortened by 0 bases and J by 2 bases, with 6 bases between the two germline ends. CDR3 region: CASSLEVPGNTIYF. The CDR3 nucleotides are TGCGCCAGCAGCTTGGAGGTTCCTGGAAACACCATATATTTT.

V is TRBV2 and J is TRBJ2-1; TRBD2 agrees at 7 bases. V shed 6 bases, J shed 8 bases, and the junction held 16 bases outside the gene matches. Germline CDR1 and CDR2: SNHLY and FYNNEI. The CDR3 has 16 residues. CDR3 residues: CASRGRQSGGWYEQFF. DNA of the CDR3: TGTGCCAGCAGAGGAAGACAGTCGGGAGGCTGGTATGAGCAGTTCTTC.

The chain has TRBV7-9 and TRBJ2-2; D uncertain. Trimming shortened V by 2 bases and J by 6 bases, and 16 bases separated the two germline ends. Germline CDR1 reads SEHNR; CDR2 reads FQNEAQ (reference sequence). The length of the CDR3 is 16 residues. Here the CDR3 reads CASSLNNVIDPGELFF. CDR3 DNA sequence: TGTGCCAGCAGCTTAAATAACGTAATTGATCCCGGGGAGCTGTTTTTT.

This clonotype was picked up a small number of times. This CDR3 fails to terminate in the conserved phenylalanine or tryptophan, so it likely reflects a read error. The gene calls are TRBV3-1 and TRBJ1-6; TRBD1 might be the D (6 bases). The CDR3 extends over 14 amino acids. Germline V CDR1 and CDR2: LGHDT, YNNKEL (reference sequence). The V end was cut by 4 bases, the J end by 10 bases, with 14 bases between. The CDR3 DNA follows: TGTGCCAGCAGCCGACAGGATCATGGATCACCCCTCCACCTT. Amino acid sequence: CASSRQDHGSPLHL.

Many counts were recorded for this clonotype. Relative to the germline gene, one junction end is altered; a read error may explain this. The chain carries TRBV30 and TRBJ2-7; D gene unclear. CDR1 GTSNPN and CDR2 SVGIG come from the germline V gene (reference sequence). CDR3 length equals 12 residues. The CDR3 region is CTWSPSEYEQYF. The CDR3 DNA follows: TGTACCTGGAGTCCTTCAGAGTACGAGCAGTACTTC.

This clonotype was picked up many times. This chain links TRBV9 with TRBJ1-1; D ambiguous. The V end lost 3 bases, the J end lost 3 bases, and 15 bases lay between the germline ends. The germline CDR1 and CDR2 sequences are SGDLS and YYNGEE. This CDR3 has 15 residues. The CDR3 DNA reads TGTGCCAGCAGCGACCCGACCGGGGAGGACACTGAAGCTTTCTTT. Protein sequence: CASSDPTGEDTEAFF.

This rearrangement joins TRBV30 to TRBJ2-7; 9 bases line up with TRBD1. CDR3 length: 16 residues. Per germline, CDR1 GTSNPN and CDR2 SVGIG (reference sequence). V was clipped by 0 bases and J by 5 bases; unmatched bases: 11. In DNA form, the CDR3 reads TGTGCCTGGAGTGTAATCCCGGGACAGGGATTCGACGAGCAGTACTTC. It translates to CAWSVIPGQGFDEQYF.

This clonotype was recorded once. The chain has TRBV6-9 and TRBJ1-1; 10 bases are shared with TRBD1. CDR1 MNHGY and CDR2 SVAAGI come from the germline V gene. The CDR3 totals 17 residues. Trimming took 4 bases from V and 1 from J; bases not matched to a gene: 9. As DNA, the CDR3 is TGTGCCAGCAGTTCCGGGACAGGGGAGGGTCGGAACACTGAAGCTTTCTTT. Translating gives CASSSGTGEGRNTEAFF.

This clonotype was detected ten times or more. The V and J genes are TRBV7-2 and TRBJ2-1, with TRBD2 identical over 9 bases. Germline CDR1 reads SGHTA; CDR2 reads FQGNSA. CDR3 length: 16 residues. Trimming at V came to 0 bases and at J to 4 bases, leaving 4 bases not matched to a gene. The CDR3 here is CASSLAGTSPYNEQFF. In nucleotides, the CDR3 is TGTGCCAGCAGCTTAGCAGGGACTAGCCCGTACAATGAGCAGTTCTTC.

The table lists this clonotype with many counts. A read error may be the cause here, since a much bigger clone is one base away. This rearrangement joins TRBV30 to TRBJ1-1, with 8 bases identical to TRBD1. The CDR3 covers 13 residues. CDR1 is GTSNPN and CDR2 is SVGIG in the germline V gene (reference sequence). J was trimmed by 3 bases and V by 0 bases; bases with no gene match: 0. CDR3 sequence: CAWSVQGDTEAFF. For the CDR3, the DNA is TGTGCCTGGAGTGTACAGGGGGACACTGAAGCTTTCTTT.

This clonotype came up many times. This sequence joins TRBV20-1 and TRBJ2-1, with 7 bases that match TRBD1. Per the germline V gene, CDR1 is DFQATT and CDR2 is SNEGSKA (reference sequence). The CDR3 is 13 residues long. V trimming: 7 bases; J trimming: 5 bases; junction bases outside the gene matches: 8. For the CDR3, the DNA is TGCAGTGACCAGAGGGACAGTGACAATGAGCAGTTCTTC. As protein: CSDQRDSDNEQFF.

This clonotype was counted only a few times. V gene TRBV5-5 combines with J gene TRBJ1-2; D call uncertain. This CDR3 comprises 15 residues. With 2 bases removed from V and 0 bases from J, the gap between germline ends came to 11 bases. The germline gives CDR1 SGHKS, CDR2 YYEKEE (reference sequence). As DNA, the CDR3 is TGTGCCAGCAGCTTTTGGCCGGGAACTAACTATGGCTACACCTTC. It yields the protein CASSFWPGTNYGYTF.

Ten or more counts support this clonotype. The chain has TRBV20-1 and TRBJ2-5; D possibly uses TRBD1 or TRBD2 (5 bases each). The germline V gene has CDR1 DFQATT and CDR2 SNEGSKA (reference sequence). CDR3 length: 15 amino acids. Trimming left V 7 bases short and J 4 bases short, with 22 bases between. The CDR3 is CSESQTQRGTETQYF. CDR3 DNA: TGCAGTGAGTCCCAGACCCAGAGGGGCACAGAGACCCAGTACTTC.

Concerning this clonotype: Just one base apart from a much larger clone, this may be a read error. The chain joins TRBV7-8 to TRBJ2-1; 7 bases agree with TRBD1. Germline V gives CDR1 SGHVS, CDR2 FQNEAQ. The CDR3 extends over 14 amino acids. J gave up 5 bases and V 5 bases, and 6 bases lay outside the gene matches. The CDR3 region has the DNA TGTGCCAGCAGCATAAGGGGGCTCAACAATGAGCAGTTCTTC. Protein sequence: CASSIRGLNNEQFF.

There are a few counts of this clonotype. This chain joins TRBV5-6 and TRBJ2-1; 7 bases match TRBD1. Germline loops: CDR1 SGHDT, CDR2 YYEEEE. This CDR3 is built from 14 residues. Trimming cost V 7 bases and J 5 bases; bases outside gene matches: 9. The CDR3 loop is CASDLGGRDNEQFF. In DNA, the CDR3 is TGTGCCAGCGACCTAGGGGGCCGAGACAATGAGCAGTTCTTC.

This chain links TRBV12-3 or TRBV12-4 with TRBJ1-6, with D maybe TRBD1 (5 bases). Deletions cut 6 bases from V and 10 bases from J, with 22 bases between. The CDR3 has 16 residues. The CDR3 reads CASSTGLGGAASPLHF. In nucleotides, the CDR3 is TGTGCCAGCAGCACCGGGCTGGGAGGGGCGGCATCACCCCTCCACTTT.

The chain is built from TRBV9 and TRBJ2-3, with 8 bases aligning to TRBD2. The germline V gene encodes CDR1 SGDLS and CDR2 YYNGEE. The CDR3 covers 16 residues. The J segment lost 10 bases and the V segment lost 0 bases, leaving 13 bases of the junction unmatched. The CDR3 sequence: CASSVEGSGTQGAQYF. CDR3 bases: TGTGCCAGCAGCGTAGAGGGTAGCGGGACCCAAGGTGCGCAGTATTTT.

This clonotype has at least ten counts. The junction does not match germline at one end; this may be a read error. The chain recombines TRBV6-1 with TRBJ2-1; 9 nucleotides match TRBD1. This CDR3 is built from 15 residues. The germline CDR1 and CDR2 sequences are MNHNS and SASEGT. CDR3 amino acids: CASIAGTGLGNAQFF. CDR3 coding DNA: TGTGCCAGTATCGCCGGGACAGGGTTGGGCAATGCGCAGTTCTTC.

V and J are TRBV27 and TRBJ2-2; D is unresolved. The CDR3 has 13 amino acids. The V end lost 9 bases, the J end lost 4 bases, and 12 bases lay between the germline ends. From germline, CDR1 is MNHEY and CDR2 SMNVEV (reference sequence). The DNA of the CDR3 is TGTGCCAGTGGGAACAGCTTCACCGGGGAGCTGTTTTTT. Protein: CASGNSFTGELFF.

This clonotype came up many times. The germline gene is not matched at one end of the junction; a read error may be the cause. This chain uses TRBV18 with TRBJ2-1, with no clear D. CDR3 length: 13 amino acids. The germline gives CDR1 KGHSH, CDR2 LQKENI. CDR3 bases: TGTGCCAGCTCACCACCGTCCTCCAATGAGCAGTTCTTC. Translation: CASSPPSSNEQFF.

Worth noting for this clonotype: The CDR3 carries no conserved terminal phenylalanine or tryptophan, so it likely arises from a read error. The chain employs TRBV11-2 and TRBJ1-4; no definite D call. The CDR3 is 15 residues long. V was clipped by 5 bases and J by 4 bases, with 14 bases between them. In germline, CDR1 is SGHAT, CDR2 FQNNGV. In DNA, the CDR3 is TGTGCCAGCAGCCACACAGATCTCGTTAATGAAAAACTGTTTCTT. Its translation: CASSHTDLVNEKLFL.